What follows are 13 T cell receptor beta chains derived from one specimen sequenced in a study of metastatic and nonmetastatic thyroid tumors (dated by TCRdb to 2019 to 2021). Libraries were prepared through PCR. For sequencing, an Illumina HiSeq 4000 was employed. The raw public reads went through TCRdb reprocessing: fastp at Q25, MiXCR clone calling, in-frame beta chains kept. For this sample the table gives more than 20,000 clones, of which around 13% were detected only once. Of the sample, around 5% falls within the top ten clones. No treatment had been received by any patient before thyroid surgery. The sequencing sample was made of blood. Every receptor here comes from a female donor with papillary thyroid cancer or a benign thyroid nodule (not recorded which). Some clones in this sample may be carry-over from other donors' samples.

Ten or more counts support this clone. The V call is TRBV6-1, the J call TRBJ1-1; maybe TRBD1 (6 bases). Per the germline V gene, CDR1 is MNHNS and CDR2 is SASEGT. The CDR3 is 14 residues long. V dropped 7 bases and J dropped 0 bases, with 12 bases sitting between them. The CDR3 sequence is CASILGGLNTEAFF. As DNA, the CDR3 is TGTGCCAGCATTTTAGGGGGATTGAACACTGAAGCTTTCTTT.

The gene calls are TRBV28 and TRBJ1-6; no reliable D call. The CDR3 runs 14 residues. V dropped 4 bases and J dropped 7 bases, with 11 bases sitting between them. Germline V gene lookup returns CDR1 MDHEN and CDR2 SYDVKM. The CDR3 region is CASSSGIVNSPLHF. In nucleotides, the CDR3 is TGTGCCAGCAGTTCTGGGATAGTAAATTCACCCCTCCACTTT.

This clone was recorded at least ten times. The chain recombines TRBV27 with TRBJ2-5; 12 nucleotides agree with TRBD2. Unmatched junction bases numbered 7, after V lost 4 bases and J lost 4 bases. Germline CDR1 reads MNHEY; CDR2 reads SMNVEV (reference sequence). There are 16 residues in the CDR3. The CDR3, as DNA: TGTGCCAGCAGTTCCCTGACTAGCGGGAGTGGAGAGACCCAGTACTTC. Its protein product is CASSSLTSGSGETQYF.

The chain joins TRBV5-1 to TRBJ1-2; 9 nucleotides align to TRBD1. Unmatched junction bases numbered 6, after V lost 0 bases and J lost 6 bases. This CDR3 has 15 residues. Germline loops: CDR1 SGHRS, CDR2 YFSETQ. CDR3 region: CASSLGGQGMDGYTF. For the CDR3, the DNA is TGCGCCAGCAGCTTGGGGGGACAGGGAATGGATGGCTACACCTTC.

This clone was observed at least ten times. The J gene is TRBJ1-3, the V gene TRBV5-1; 12 bases align to TRBD1. V shed 0 bases, J shed 0 bases, and the junction held 7 bases outside the gene matches. There are 19 residues in the CDR3. Germline lookup yields CDR1 SGHRS and CDR2 YFSETQ. The CDR3 bases are TGCGCCAGCAGCTTGGCCGGGACAGGGGGCCCTCTCTCTGGAAACACCATATATTTT. Translated, it gives CASSLAGTGGPLSGNTIYF.

This clone came up many times. This chain joins TRBV19 and TRBJ2-2, with 7 bases aligning to TRBD1. This CDR3 has 15 residues. V was clipped by 5 bases and J by 5 bases; unmatched bases: 8. Germline CDR1 LNHDA, CDR2 SQIVND (reference sequence). This chain's CDR3 is CASSARQGGTGELFF. The DNA of the CDR3 is TGTGCCAGTAGTGCCCGACAGGGTGGGACCGGGGAGCTGTTTTTT.

This clone was observed many times. Being one base from a much bigger clone, this may be a read error. V is TRBV6-1 and J is TRBJ2-1; 7 nucleotides line up with TRBD2. The CDR3 contains 13 residues. Looked up from germline, CDR1 is MNHNS and CDR2 is SASEGT. Trimming took 6 bases from V and 9 from J; bases not matched to a gene: 8. The CDR3 DNA follows: TGTGCCAGCAGCCGTGGACTAGTCAGTGAGCAGTTCTTC. Amino acids: CASSRGLVSEQFF.

The CDR3 protein is CASSALGGYTEAFF. For the CDR3, the DNA is TGTGCCAGCAGTGCTCTTGGGGGGTACACTGAAGCTTTCTTT. The chain is built from TRBV27 and TRBJ1-1, with TRBD1 as a possible D gene (5 bases). The CDR3 loop spans 14 amino acids. The V gene lost 5 bases and the J gene lost 3 bases, with 13 bases spanning the gap. The germline V gene has CDR1 MNHEY and CDR2 SMNVEV (reference sequence).

This clone showed up many times. Given a much more abundant clone one base away, this may be a read error. The chain uses TRBV10-3 and TRBJ1-2, with D possibly being TRBD1 (5 bases). The CDR3 is 14 residues long. In germline, CDR1 is ENHRY, CDR2 SYGVKD. This CDR3 is CALSSAGGGYGYTF. CDR3 coding DNA: TGTGCCCTCAGTTCGGCCGGGGGTGGCTATGGCTACACCTTC.

This clone was seen repeatedly, ten times or more. The chain recombines TRBV6-5 with TRBJ2-1; D is possibly TRBD2 (5 bases). The V gene lost 3 bases and the J gene lost 7 bases, with 13 bases spanning the gap. The CDR3 loop spans 14 amino acids. Germline CDR1 reads MNHEY; CDR2 reads SVGAGI. This chain's CDR3 is CASSYGRTGNEQFF. The CDR3 region has the DNA TGTGCCAGCAGTTATGGGCGGACGGGAAATGAGCAGTTCTTC.

This clone was observed at least ten times. V is TRBV6-2 or TRBV6-3 and J is TRBJ2-3; D is undetermined. The CDR3 length is 14 residues. Deletions cut 4 bases from V and 2 bases from J, with 10 bases between. The germline V gene encodes CDR1 MNHEY and CDR2 SVGEGT. CDR3 coding DNA: TGTGCCAGCAGTTCCCCAGGCGCCACAGATACGCAGTATTTT. Translated: CASSSPGATDTQYF.

This clone was seen many times. The chain employs TRBV13 and TRBJ1-3; D remains ambiguous. The V end lost 1 base, the J end lost 1 base, and 2 bases lay between the germline ends. The CDR3 loop spans 13 amino acids. The germline gives CDR1 PRHDT, CDR2 FYEKMQ (reference sequence). The chain's CDR3 is CASSLVSGNTIYF. For the CDR3, the DNA is TGTGCCAGCAGCTTAGTTTCTGGAAACACCATATATTTT.

Many counts were recorded for this clone. The gene calls are TRBV29-1 and TRBJ1-2; D is perhaps TRBD1 (5 bases). The CDR3 consists of 13 residues. The ends were cut back, 5 bases at V and 3 bases at J, with 13 bases in the middle. Germline CDR1 and CDR2: SQVTM and ANQGSEA. The CDR3 coding sequence is TGCAGCGTTTTCTTCGACAGTGACTATGGCTACACCTTC. This codes for CSVFFDSDYGYTF.